This T cell receptor (beta chain) is from a study of T cells in narcolepsy. Study-level background: Patients with NT1 or NT2 and healthy control donors were enrolled.

Sequenced by immunoSEQ multiplex PCR; TCRdb stores in-frame clones only, minus some. The table records 30,000 to 35,000 clones, over 80% of them present only once. Trimming stripped 3 bases from V and 3 bases from J, with 9 bases between. The CDR3 sequence is 14 residues long. Germline V gives CDR1 MNHEY, CDR2 SMNVEV (reference sequence). Study observations and caveats: Same-patient CSF and blood CD4+ T cell clonotypes included HCRT-specific and TRIB2-specific autoreactive ones.

About this clone itself: Its antigen remains unknown.

The gene calls are TRBV27 and TRBJ1-5; D is unclear. This receptor was obtained from a human donor with narcolepsy. The sample consisted of CD45RA- memory CD4+ T cells from PBMCs. CDR3 region: CASSFRADNQPQHF. CDR3 DNA sequence: TGTGCCAGCAGTTTTCGTGCAGACAATCAGCCCCAGCATTTT.